This TCR beta chain was identified in a study of neurological immune-mediated disorders. In its sample, this clonotype was seen a few times. Germline V gene sequence: CDR1 WSHSY, CDR2 SAAADI. The CDR3 has 15 amino acids. V lost 5 bases and J lost 4; bases outside the gene matches: 8. The time point was: longitudinal time-point 3. For the unsorted libraries, 2 million PBMCs stored at -80 C served as input. The authors produced cDNA by 5'RACE using 10-nucleotide random UMIs. One entry per CDR3 protein, called by TCRdb with MiXCR from the 5' RACE reads. Of 53,000 or so distinct CDR3 sequences in the sample, 7% to 10% were seen once.

The sequenced sample consisted of PBMCs. The receptor comes from a middle-aged woman in good health. The chain recombines TRBV10-2 with TRBJ2-3, with 8 positions matching TRBD2. The CDR3 DNA reads as TGCGCCAGCAGTAGACTAGCGATGGGCGCAGATACGCAGTATTTT. Translating it yields CASSRLAMGADTQYF.